Presented here are 11 T cell receptor beta chains from one specimen sequenced in a study of blood T cell repertoires in COVID-19. Some clones are missing from TCRdb's copy, which holds only in-frame ones; the method was immunoSEQ multiplex PCR. The data show about 44,000 clones, with roughly 84% seen just once and roughly 4.4% held by the top ten. The sample was peripheral blood. Source of these receptors: a woman in her seventies with acute or convalescent COVID-19.

The genes are TRBV5-4 and TRBJ2-3, with 9 bases that match TRBD1. Germline CDR1 reads SGHNT; CDR2 reads YYREEE (reference sequence). CDR3 length equals 16 residues. After removal of 4 bases from V and 2 bases from J, the junction contained 8 bases not matched to a gene. The CDR3 region is CASSRLGQGPTDTQYF. For the CDR3, the DNA is TGTGCCAGCAGCCGACTGGGACAGGGACCCACAGATACGCAGTATTTT.

This clone has a handful of counts. The chain carries TRBV5-1 and TRBJ2-1; 13 bases are shared with TRBD2. This CDR3 contains 17 residues. V lost 3 bases and J lost 4; bases outside the gene matches: 7. Germline assignment: CDR1 SGHRS and CDR2 YFSETQ. CDR3 amino acids: CASSYTGLAGVYNEQFF. The CDR3 nucleotides are TGCGCCAGCAGCTATACAGGACTAGCGGGAGTTTACAATGAGCAGTTCTTC.

In this sample, this clone turned up once. This chain uses TRBV29-1 with TRBJ2-3; TRBD1 matches 9 bases. Losses at the gene ends were 8 bases for V and 4 bases for J; bases not matched to a gene: 13. Germline CDR1 SQVTM, CDR2 ANQGSEA. CDR3 length: 15 residues. The CDR3 coding sequence is TGCAGCCTCCTGTACCGGGACAGGGACGCAGATACGCAGTATTTT. Translation gives CSLLYRDRDADTQYF.

The chain couples TRBV18 to TRBJ2-5; D is possibly TRBD2 (5 bases). This CDR3 spans 14 amino acids. V lost 2 bases to trimming and J lost 1 base, with 8 bases between them. The germline CDR1 and CDR2 sequences are KGHSH and LQKENI. CDR3 DNA sequence: TGTGCCAGCTCACCATCCCTAGCCCAAGAGACCCAGTACTTC. Translating gives CASSPSLAQETQYF.

Only one count was recorded for this clone. This chain uses TRBV5-4 with TRBJ1-2, with 8 bases matching TRBD1. Germline trimming cut 3 bases from V and 4 bases from J; bases unmatched to any gene: 5. The CDR3 loop spans 14 amino acids. Germline CDR1 reads SGHNT; CDR2 reads YYREEE (reference sequence). CDR3 sequence reads: CASSSDRDVYGYTF. Written as DNA, the CDR3 is TGTGCCAGCAGCTCGGACAGGGACGTCTATGGCTACACCTTC.

The chain combines TRBV19 with TRBJ2-1; 7 bases line up with TRBD2. The trim removed 5 bases at V and 13 bases at J, leaving 11 bases unmatched. The CDR3 sequence is 13 residues long. Germline CDR1 LNHDA, CDR2 SQIVND (reference sequence). The CDR3 DNA follows: TGTGCCAGTAGTCCAGACCGGACTAGTCCCCAGTTCTTC. It encodes CASSPDRTSPQFF.

The V gene is TRBV24-1, the J gene TRBJ2-1, with D possibly being TRBD1 (5 bases). Trimming removed 3 bases at V and 8 bases at J, with 22 bases between. CDR1 KGHDR and CDR2 SFDVKD come from the germline V gene. This CDR3 spans 17 amino acids. The CDR3 DNA sequence: TGTGCCACCAGTGATCACCGACCCAGGGTAGGTCGGGATGAGCAGTTCTTC. Encoded protein: CATSDHRPRVGRDEQFF.

The CDR3 bases are TGTGCTAGTGGTGTTAGCGGGAGTCCTGCCTACAATGAGCAGTTCTTC. It codes for CASGVSGSPAYNEQFF. The gene calls are TRBV12-5 and TRBJ2-1; TRBD2 matches 9 bases. The junction had 7 bases not matched to a gene; V was cut back by 5 bases and J by 2 bases. Germline V gene sequence: CDR1 LGHNT, CDR2 FRNRAP. The CDR3 covers 16 residues.

This clone was observed a single time. This chain connects TRBV21-1 to TRBJ2-7; the table's TRBD1 call for D was not verified on the DNA. TRBV21-1 is classified as a pseudogene. CDR3 length: 16 residues. The chain's CDR3 is CASSKHRQERIDEQYF. CDR3 DNA: TGTGCCAGCAGCAAACATCGGCAGGAAAGAATCGACGAGCAGTACTTC.

A single count supports this clone. The V gene is TRBV7-8, the J gene TRBJ2-3; 12 nucleotides agree with TRBD2. The CDR3 is 19 amino acids. The germline V gene encodes CDR1 SGHVS and CDR2 FQNEAQ. V lost 6 bases, J lost 6 bases, and 19 bases stayed unmatched. The CDR3 here is CASRYTRVRLAGVPDTQYF. The CDR3 DNA is TGTGCCAGCAGGTACACCCGGGTGAGACTAGCGGGAGTTCCCGATACGCAGTATTTT.

This chain links TRBV4-3 with TRBJ2-4; D may be TRBD2 (7 bases). The length of the CDR3 is 18 residues. CDR1 is LGHNA, CDR2 YSLEER, per germline. V lost 0 bases, J lost 2 bases, and 17 bases lay in between. CDR3 coding DNA: TGCGCCAGCAGCCAAGATGAGGGGGGAGGGCCCTCCAAAAACATTCAGTACTTC. Its protein product is CASSQDEGGGPSKNIQYF.